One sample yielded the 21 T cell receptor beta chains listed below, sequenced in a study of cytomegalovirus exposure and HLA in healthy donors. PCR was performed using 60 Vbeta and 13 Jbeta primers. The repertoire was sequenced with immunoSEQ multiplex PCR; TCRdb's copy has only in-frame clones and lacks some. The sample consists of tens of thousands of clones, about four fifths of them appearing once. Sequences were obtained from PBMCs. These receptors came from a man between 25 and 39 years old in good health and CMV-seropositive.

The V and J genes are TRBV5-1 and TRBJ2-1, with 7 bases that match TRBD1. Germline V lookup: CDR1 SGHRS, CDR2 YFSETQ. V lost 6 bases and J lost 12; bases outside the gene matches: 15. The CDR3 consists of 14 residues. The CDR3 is CASNPGQPPDGQFF. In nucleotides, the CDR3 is TGCGCCAGCAACCCGGGACAGCCCCCAGATGGGCAGTTCTTC.

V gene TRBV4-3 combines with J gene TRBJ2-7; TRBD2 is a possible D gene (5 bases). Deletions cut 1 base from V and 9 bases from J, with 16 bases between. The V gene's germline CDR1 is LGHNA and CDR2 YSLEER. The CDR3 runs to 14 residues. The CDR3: CASSQGLRAFGQYF. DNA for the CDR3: TGCGCCAGCAGCCAAGGACTGCGGGCTTTTGGGCAGTACTTC.

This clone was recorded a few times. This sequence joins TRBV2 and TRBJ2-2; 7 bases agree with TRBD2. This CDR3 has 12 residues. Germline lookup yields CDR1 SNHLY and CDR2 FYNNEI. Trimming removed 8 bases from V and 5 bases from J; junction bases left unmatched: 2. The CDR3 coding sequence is TGTGCCAGCCGGGGGGTTACCGGGGAGCTGTTTTTT. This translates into CASRGVTGELFF.

For the CDR3, the DNA is TGTGCCAGCAGTGGAGACAGGGTCAACCCCGCGCGCGCTCGACTTGAAGCTTTCTTT. It yields the protein CASSGDRVNPARARLEAFF. V usage is TRBV28 and J usage is TRBJ1-1; 7 bases align to TRBD1. Germline CDR1 reads MDHEN; CDR2 reads SYDVKM. The CDR3 has 19 amino acids. V lost 5 bases, J lost 7 bases, and 25 bases stayed unmatched.

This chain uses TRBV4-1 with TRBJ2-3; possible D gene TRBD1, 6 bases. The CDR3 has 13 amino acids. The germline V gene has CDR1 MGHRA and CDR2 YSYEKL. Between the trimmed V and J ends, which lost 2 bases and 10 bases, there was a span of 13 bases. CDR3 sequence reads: CASSQPGPGAQYF. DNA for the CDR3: TGCGCCAGCAGCCAACCGGGGCCAGGGGCGCAGTATTTT.

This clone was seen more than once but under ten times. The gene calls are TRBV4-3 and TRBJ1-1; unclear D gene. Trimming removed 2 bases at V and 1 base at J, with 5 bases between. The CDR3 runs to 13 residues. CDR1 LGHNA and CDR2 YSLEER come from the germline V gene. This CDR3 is CASSQRRNTEAFF. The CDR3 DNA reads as TGCGCCAGCAGCCAACGTAGGAACACTGAAGCTTTCTTT.

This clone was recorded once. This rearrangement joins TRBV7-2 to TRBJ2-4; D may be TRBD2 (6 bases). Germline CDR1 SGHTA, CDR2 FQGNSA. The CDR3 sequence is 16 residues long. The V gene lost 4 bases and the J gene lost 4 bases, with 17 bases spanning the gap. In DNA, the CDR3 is TGTGCCAGCAGCTCGGTGGAGGGGAGGAAAAAAAACATTCAGTACTTC. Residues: CASSSVEGRKKNIQYF.

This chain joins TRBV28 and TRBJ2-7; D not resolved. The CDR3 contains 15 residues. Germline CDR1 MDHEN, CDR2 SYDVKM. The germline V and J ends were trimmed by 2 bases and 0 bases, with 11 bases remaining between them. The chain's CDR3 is CASSLAGLRSYEQYF. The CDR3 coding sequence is TGTGCCAGCAGTTTAGCAGGCTTACGCTCCTACGAGCAGTACTTC.

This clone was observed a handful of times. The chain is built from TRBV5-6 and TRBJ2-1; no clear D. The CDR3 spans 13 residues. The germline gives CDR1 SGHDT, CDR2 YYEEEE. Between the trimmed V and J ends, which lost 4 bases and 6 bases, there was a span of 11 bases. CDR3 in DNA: TGTGCCAGCAGCCTCCCCCCGGTCAATGAGCAGTTCTTC. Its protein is CASSLPPVNEQFF. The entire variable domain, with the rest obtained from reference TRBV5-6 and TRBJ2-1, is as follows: DAGVTQSPTHLIKTRGQQVTLRCSPKSGHDTVSWYQQALGQGPQFIFQYYEEEERQRGNFPDRFSGHQFPNYSSELNVNALLLGDSALYLCASSLPPVNEQFFGPGTRLTVL.

The CDR3 DNA reads as TGTGCCAGCAGCACACCCTTAGAGGGCTCTACTGGCTACACCTTC. Its translation: CASSTPLEGSTGYTF. This chain joins TRBV6-6 and TRBJ1-2; no clear D gene. V lost 6 bases and J 7 bases, leaving 21 bases between the germline ends. Germline V gives CDR1 MNHNY, CDR2 SVGAGI (reference sequence). CDR3 length: 15 residues.

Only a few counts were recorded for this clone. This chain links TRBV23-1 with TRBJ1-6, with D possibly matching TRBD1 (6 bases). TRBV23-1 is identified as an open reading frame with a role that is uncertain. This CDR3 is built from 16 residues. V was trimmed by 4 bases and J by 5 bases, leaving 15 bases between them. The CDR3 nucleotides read TGCGCCAGCAGTCGCAACGGGACAAGAGATAATTCACCCCTCCACTTT. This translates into CASSRNGTRDNSPLHF.

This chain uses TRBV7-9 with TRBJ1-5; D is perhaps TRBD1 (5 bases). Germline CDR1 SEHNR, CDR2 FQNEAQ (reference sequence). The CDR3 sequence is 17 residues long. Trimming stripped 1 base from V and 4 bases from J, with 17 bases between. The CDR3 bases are TGTGCCAGCAGCTTAGGTAGGACACCCCAGGTAAATCAGCCCCAGCATTTT. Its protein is CASSLGRTPQVNQPQHF.

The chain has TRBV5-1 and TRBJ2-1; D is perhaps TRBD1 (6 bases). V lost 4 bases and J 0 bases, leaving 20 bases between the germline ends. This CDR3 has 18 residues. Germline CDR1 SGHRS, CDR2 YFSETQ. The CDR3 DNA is TGCGCCAGCAGCCCCGGAGGCGCAGGGGCAGGCTCCTACAATGAGCAGTTCTTC. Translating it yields CASSPGGAGAGSYNEQFF.

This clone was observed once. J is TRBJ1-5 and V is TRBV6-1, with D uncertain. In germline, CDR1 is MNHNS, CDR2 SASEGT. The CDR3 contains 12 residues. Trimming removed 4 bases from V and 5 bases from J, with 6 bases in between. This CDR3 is CASSGQYQPQHF. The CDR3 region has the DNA TGTGCCAGCAGTGGCCAGTATCAGCCCCAGCATTTT.

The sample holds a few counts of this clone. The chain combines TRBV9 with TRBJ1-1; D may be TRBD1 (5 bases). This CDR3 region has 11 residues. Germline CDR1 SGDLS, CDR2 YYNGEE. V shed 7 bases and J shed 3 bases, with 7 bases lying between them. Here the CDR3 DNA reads TGTGCCAGCCGGGGGGACACTGAAGCTTTCTTT. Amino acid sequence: CASRGDTEAFF.

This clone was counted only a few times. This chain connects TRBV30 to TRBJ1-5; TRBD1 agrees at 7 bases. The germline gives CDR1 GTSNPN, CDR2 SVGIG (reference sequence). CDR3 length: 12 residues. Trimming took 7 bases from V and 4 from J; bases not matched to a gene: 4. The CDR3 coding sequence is TGTGCCTACCGACAGGGAAATCAGCCCCAGCATTTT. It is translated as CAYRQGNQPQHF.

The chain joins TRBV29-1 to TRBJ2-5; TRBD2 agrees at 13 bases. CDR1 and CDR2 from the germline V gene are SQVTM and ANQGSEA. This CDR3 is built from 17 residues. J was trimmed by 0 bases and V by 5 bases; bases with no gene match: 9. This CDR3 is CSVYTGTSGVYQETQYF. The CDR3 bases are TGCAGCGTTTATACCGGGACTAGCGGGGTGTACCAAGAGACCCAGTACTTC.

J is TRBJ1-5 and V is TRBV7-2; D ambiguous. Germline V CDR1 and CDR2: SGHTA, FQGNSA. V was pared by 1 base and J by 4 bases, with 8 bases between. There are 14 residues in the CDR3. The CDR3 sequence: CASSLGLFNQPQHF. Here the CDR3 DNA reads TGTGCCAGCAGCTTAGGACTGTTTAATCAGCCCCAGCATTTT. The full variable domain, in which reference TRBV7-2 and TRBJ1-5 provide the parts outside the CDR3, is GAGVSQSPSNKVTEKGKDVELRCDPISGHTALYWYRQSLGQGLEFLIYFQGNSAPDKSGLPSDRFSAERTGGSVSTLTIQRTQQEDSAVYLCASSLGLFNQPQHFGDGTRLSIL.

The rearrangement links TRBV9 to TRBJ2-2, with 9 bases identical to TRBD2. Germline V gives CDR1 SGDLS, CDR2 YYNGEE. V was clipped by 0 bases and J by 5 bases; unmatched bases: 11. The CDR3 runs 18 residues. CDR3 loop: CASSVGLAGVQGTGELFF. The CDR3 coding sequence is TGTGCCAGCAGCGTAGGATTAGCGGGGGTTCAAGGGACCGGGGAGCTGTTTTTT.

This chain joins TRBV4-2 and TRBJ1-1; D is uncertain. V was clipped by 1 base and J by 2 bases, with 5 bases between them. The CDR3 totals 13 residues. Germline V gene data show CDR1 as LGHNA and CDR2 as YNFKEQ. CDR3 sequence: CASSQGRNTEAFF. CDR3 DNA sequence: TGTGCCAGCAGCCAAGGCAGAAACACTGAAGCTTTCTTT.

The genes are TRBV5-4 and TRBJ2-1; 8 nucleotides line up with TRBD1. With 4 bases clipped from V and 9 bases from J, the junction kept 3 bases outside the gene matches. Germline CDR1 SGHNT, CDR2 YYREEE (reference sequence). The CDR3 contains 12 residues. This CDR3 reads CASSLGQGEQFF. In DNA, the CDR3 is TGTGCCAGCAGCCTAGGACAGGGTGAGCAGTTCTTC. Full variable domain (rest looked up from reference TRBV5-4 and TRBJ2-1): ETGVTQSPTHLIKTRGQQVTLRCSSQSGHNTVSWYQQALGQGPQFIFQYYREEENGRGNFPPRFSGLQFPNYSSELNVNALELDDSALYLCASSLGQGEQFFGPGTRLTVL.